Shown below are 23 T cell receptor beta chains from a single sample sequenced in a study of T-cell reconstitution after alpha-beta-depleted transplantation in children. Unique molecular identifiers were used to barcode this TCRbeta library. Using its own MiXCR run on the PCR reads, TCRdb lists one record per CDR3 protein. The table lists just over 950,000 distinct CDR3 sequences, roughly 29% of them singletons, with roughly 31% in the top ten. Sequencing was performed on PBMCs, mostly from graft donor cells, taken 360 days after TCRalphabeta/CD19-depleted stem cell transplant. The receptors shown here come from a boy under three years old who had a stem cell transplant for SCID, so the T cells may come from the graft donor.

This clonotype was recorded once. V gene TRBV19 combines with J gene TRBJ1-1; the D is unclear. CDR3 length equals 14 residues. Germline CDR1 is LNHDA and CDR2 is SQIVND (reference sequence). V lost 4 bases to trimming and J lost 5 bases, with 14 bases between them. CDR3 in amino acids: CASSKTAGVTEAFF. The CDR3 bases are TGTGCCAGTAGTAAAACAGCAGGAGTGACTGAAGCTTTCTTT.

V gene TRBV9 combines with J gene TRBJ2-1; TRBD2 matches 14 bases. This CDR3 is 18 amino acids long. CDR1 and CDR2 (germline): SGDLS, YYNGEE. The V and J ends lost 0 bases and 5 bases, in that order; junction bases with no gene match: 7. In nucleotides, the CDR3 is TGTGCCAGCAGCGTAGCGTGGACTAGCGGGGGGACCAACAATGAGCAGTTCTTC. Translation: CASSVAWTSGGTNNEQFF.

This clonotype was found many times. The chain links TRBV9 to TRBJ2-3; TRBD2 might be the D (5 bases). V lost 4 bases, J lost 6 bases, and 21 bases lay in between. The CDR3 loop spans 16 amino acids. The V gene's germline CDR1 is SGDLS and CDR2 YYNGEE. CDR3 amino acids: CASSTPRLEGGDTQYF. The DNA of the CDR3 is TGTGCCAGCAGCACCCCCCGACTCGAGGGCGGGGATACGCAGTATTTT.

The chain's CDR3 is CSPEDLETQYF. In DNA, the CDR3 is TGCAGTCCAGAAGACTTAGAGACCCAGTACTTC. The V gene is TRBV20-1, the J gene TRBJ2-5; no clear D gene. The CDR3 is 11 residues long. Trimming stripped 8 bases from V and 4 bases from J, with 11 bases between. Per germline, CDR1 DFQATT and CDR2 SNEGSKA (reference sequence).

The gene calls are TRBV2 and TRBJ2-1, with 9 bases fitting TRBD2. With V trimmed by 8 bases and J by 6 bases, 14 bases remained unmatched. There are 16 residues in the CDR3. Germline values: CDR1 SNHLY, CDR2 FYNNEI. The CDR3 loop reads CASCPRASGDFNEQFF. For the CDR3, the DNA is TGTGCCAGCTGTCCCCGGGCTAGCGGGGATTTCAATGAGCAGTTCTTC.

This clonotype was observed a few times. The chain combines TRBV6-1 with TRBJ1-1, with D possibly TRBD1 on 6 matching bases. The CDR3 contains 14 residues. Germline V gives CDR1 MNHNS, CDR2 SASEGT. Trimming cost V 7 bases and J 1 base, with 13 bases left between them. CDR3 sequence: CASTRGRQNTEAFF. The CDR3 region has the DNA TGTGCCAGCACCCGGGGGCGCCAGAACACTGAAGCTTTCTTT.

The J gene is TRBJ2-7, the V gene TRBV10-3, with a weak D call TRBD2 (6 bases). The ends were cut back, 0 bases at V and 7 bases at J, with 10 bases in the middle. This CDR3 has 13 amino acids. The germline V gene encodes CDR1 ENHRY and CDR2 SYGVKD. DNA for the CDR3: TGTGCCATCAGTGAGTCGAATCGGGGGGAGCAGTACTTC. This sequence encodes CAISESNRGEQYF.

The rearrangement links TRBV7-2 to TRBJ1-5; perhaps TRBD1 as D (5 bases). Trimming stripped 5 bases from V and 0 bases from J, with 11 bases between. Germline values: CDR1 SGHTA, CDR2 FQGNSA. CDR3 length: 15 residues. The CDR3 loop is CASSPSTGSNQPQHF. CDR3 DNA sequence: TGTGCCAGCAGCCCTTCAACAGGTAGCAATCAGCCCCAGCATTTT.

This clonotype was seen a handful of times. V gene TRBV6-1 combines with J gene TRBJ1-6, with D perhaps matching TRBD1 (6 bases). CDR3 size: 15 residues. The germline gives CDR1 MNHNS, CDR2 SASEGT. Trimming left V 6 bases short and J 10 bases short, with 19 bases between. Here the CDR3 reads CASSLGGLRGSPLHF. The CDR3 nucleotides are TGTGCCAGCAGCCTAGGAGGACTAAGGGGGTCACCCCTCCACTTT.

The V gene is TRBV20-1, the J gene TRBJ1-1, with D perhaps TRBD1 (6 bases). Deletions cut 8 bases from V and 4 bases from J, with 20 bases between. Germline CDR1 DFQATT, CDR2 SNEGSKA (reference sequence). The CDR3 extends over 14 amino acids. DNA for the CDR3: TGCAGTCGACGAGGGGGGACCAAGGGCACTGAAGCTTTCTTT. It specifies CSRRGGTKGTEAFF.

The CDR3 coding sequence is TGCAGTGCTAAATCGCCTTACACCGGGGAGCTGTTTTTT. This translates into CSAKSPYTGELFF. The chain recombines TRBV20-1 with TRBJ2-2; no definite D call. Germline V lookup: CDR1 DFQATT, CDR2 SNEGSKA (reference sequence). The CDR3 has 13 residues. The germline V and J ends were trimmed by 4 bases and 3 bases, with 9 bases remaining between them.

This clonotype was seen only a few times. The V gene is TRBV7-6, the J gene TRBJ2-3, with D possibly matching TRBD2 (6 bases). Germline V CDR1 and CDR2: SGHVS, FNYEAQ. Between the trimmed V and J ends, which lost 1 base and 7 bases, there was a span of 18 bases. CDR3 size: 16 residues. This CDR3 reads CASSLVSGGVRHTQYF. CDR3 bases: TGTGCCAGCAGCTTAGTGTCTGGCGGGGTTCGTCATACGCAGTATTTT.

The gene calls are TRBV5-1 and TRBJ2-1; D might be TRBD2 (6 bases). V gave up 0 bases and J gave up 8 bases, with 18 bases separating them. Germline assignment: CDR1 SGHRS and CDR2 YFSETQ. This CDR3 comprises 16 residues. The DNA of the CDR3 is TGCGCCAGCAGCTTGGCCGGGACTGGGCGGGGAGATGAGCAGTTCTTC. It codes for CASSLAGTGRGDEQFF. The whole variable domain, filled in from reference TRBV5-1 and TRBJ2-1, reads KAGVTQTPRYLIKTRGQQVTLSCSPISGHRSVSWYQQTPGQGLQFLFEYFSETQRNKGNFPGRFSGRQFSNSRSEMNVSTLELGDSALYLCASSLAGTGRGDEQFFGPGTRLTVL.

This clonotype was seen more than once but under ten times. The V and J genes are TRBV2 and TRBJ2-1, with D possibly TRBD2 on 5 matching bases. The CDR3 loop spans 14 amino acids. CDR1 and CDR2 from the germline V gene are SNHLY and FYNNEI. Trimming stripped 7 bases from V and 10 bases from J, with 20 bases between. CDR3 sequence (DNA): TGTGCCAGCATCGGGATTCTGAAGAAATCAGAGCAGTTCTTC. Translating it yields CASIGILKKSEQFF.

In this sample, this clonotype turned up many times. The gene calls are TRBV20-1 and TRBJ2-7, with 7 positions matching TRBD2. V trimming: 2 bases; J trimming: 9 bases; junction bases outside the gene matches: 10. Germline V CDR1 and CDR2: DFQATT, SNEGSKA (reference sequence). CDR3 length: 13 residues. The CDR3 DNA reads TGCAGTGCTAGACAGGCCCGGGGGGTTGGGCAGTACTTC. Its translation: CSARQARGVGQYF.

This clonotype has a handful of counts. V and J are TRBV5-1 and TRBJ2-2, with D unclear. Trimming removed 0 bases from V and 10 bases from J, with 13 bases in between. The CDR3 spans 14 residues. Per the germline V gene, CDR1 is SGHRS and CDR2 is YFSETQ. The CDR3 loop is CASSLEAAPTELFF. Written as DNA, the CDR3 is TGCGCCAGCAGCTTGGAGGCAGCGCCGACGGAGCTGTTTTTT.

There are a few counts of this clonotype. The chain uses TRBV12-3 or TRBV12-4 and TRBJ2-7; TRBD1 aligns across 7 bases. V shed 5 bases, J shed 3 bases, and the junction held 10 bases outside the gene matches. This CDR3 region has 15 residues. CDR3 coding DNA: TGTGCCAGCAGTCCCCGGGACAGTTTAGGCTACGAGCAGTACTTC. This gives the protein CASSPRDSLGYEQYF.

This clonotype came up a few times. This sequence joins TRBV20-1 and TRBJ1-1; possibly TRBD1 for D (5 bases). Deletions cut 6 bases from V and 7 bases from J, with 9 bases between. This CDR3 contains 10 residues. The germline V gene encodes CDR1 DFQATT and CDR2 SNEGSKA (reference sequence). In DNA form, the CDR3 reads TGCAGTGCCCTCGACAGTGAAGCTTTCTTT. Translation gives CSALDSEAFF.

The chain uses TRBV3-1 and TRBJ2-1; no firm D call. V dropped 1 base and J dropped 10 bases, with 8 bases sitting between them. Per the germline V gene, CDR1 is LGHDT and CDR2 is YNNKEL (reference sequence). CDR3 length equals 12 residues. The CDR3: CASSQVGKEQFF. The CDR3 DNA reads as TGTGCCAGCAGCCAAGTGGGTAAGGAGCAGTTCTTC.

This rearrangement joins TRBV7-2 to TRBJ2-7, with 8 bases identical to TRBD2. The J segment lost 0 bases and the V segment lost 1 base, leaving 5 bases of the junction unmatched. Germline CDR1 reads SGHTA; CDR2 reads FQGNSA. The length of the CDR3 is 16 residues. CDR3 sequence (DNA): TGTGCCAGCAGCTTAGGTCCAGCGGGGGCCTCCTACGAGCAGTACTTC. Amino acid sequence: CASSLGPAGASYEQYF.

This chain links TRBV21-1 with TRBJ2-7; the table's D call TRBD1 went unverified against the DNA. TRBV21-1 is a recognized pseudogene. The CDR3 runs 12 residues. The CDR3 here is CASSKTGGVQYF. DNA of the CDR3: TGTGCCAGCAGCAAAACGGGGGGTGTGCAGTACTTC.

There are a few counts of this clonotype. The gene calls are TRBV20-1 and TRBJ2-7; maybe TRBD2 (6 bases). The CDR3 is made up of 13 amino acids. The germline gives CDR1 DFQATT, CDR2 SNEGSKA (reference sequence). Trimming removed 1 base from V and 5 bases from J, with 12 bases in between. CDR3 sequence: CSARGGVIDEQYF. CDR3 DNA sequence: TGCAGTGCTAGAGGGGGGGTTATTGACGAGCAGTACTTC.

The chain is built from TRBV12-3 or TRBV12-4 and TRBJ2-7; 9 bases agree with TRBD1. This CDR3 has 13 residues. Unmatched junction bases numbered 2, after V lost 5 bases and J lost 3 bases. In DNA form, the CDR3 reads TGTGCCAGCAGTACAGGGGGCTTCTACGAGCAGTACTTC. Amino acid sequence: CASSTGGFYEQYF.